This TCR beta chain was found in a study of blood T cell repertoires in COVID-19. Study background: Collection of acute and convalescent COVID-19 samples took place in the United States, Italy and Spain. T cells, B-cell-depleted T cells, or PBMCs supplied cDNA or gDNA.

The participants were between 18 and 89 years old and came from under 25 US areas. Self-reported history from a screening survey and questionnaire set each donor's cohort. Profiled with immunoSEQ multiplex PCR; TCRdb holds only in-frame clones, not every one. This repertoire shows around 230,000 clones, about 91% found once; its top ten account for about 2.5%. CDR1 is SGDLS and CDR2 is YYNGEE in the germline V gene. CDR3 length: 12 amino acids. The V end lost 4 bases, the J end lost 9 bases, and 11 bases lay between the germline ends. Material: PBMCs or T cells enriched from blood (not recorded which). The receptor's source is a woman between 40 and 50 years old with acute COVID-19. This chain connects TRBV9 to TRBJ2-1; D possibly corresponds to TRBD1 (6 bases). CDR3 region: CASSQRGGEQFF. As DNA, the CDR3 is TGTGCCAGCAGCCAACGAGGGGGTGAGCAGTTCTTC.